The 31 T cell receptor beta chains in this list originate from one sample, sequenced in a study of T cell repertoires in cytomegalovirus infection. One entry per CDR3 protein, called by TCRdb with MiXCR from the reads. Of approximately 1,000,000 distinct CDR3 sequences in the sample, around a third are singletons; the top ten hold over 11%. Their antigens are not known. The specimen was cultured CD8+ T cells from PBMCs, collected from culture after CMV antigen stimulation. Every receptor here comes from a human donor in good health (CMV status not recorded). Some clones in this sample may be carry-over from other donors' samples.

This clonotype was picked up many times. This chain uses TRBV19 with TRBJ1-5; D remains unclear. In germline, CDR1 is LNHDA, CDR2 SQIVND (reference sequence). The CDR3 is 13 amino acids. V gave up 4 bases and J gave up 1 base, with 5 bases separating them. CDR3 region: CASSTTSNQPQHF. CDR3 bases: TGTGCCAGTAGTACTACGAGCAATCAGCCCCAGCATTTT.

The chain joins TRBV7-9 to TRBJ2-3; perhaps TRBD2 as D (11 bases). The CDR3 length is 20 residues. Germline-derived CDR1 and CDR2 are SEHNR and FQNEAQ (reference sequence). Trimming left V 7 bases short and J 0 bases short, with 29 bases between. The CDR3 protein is CASIRPGQGLAGGSTDTQYF. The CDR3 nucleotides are TGTGCCAGCATCCGACCGGGACAGGGGCTAGCGGGGGGTAGCACAGATACGCAGTATTTT.

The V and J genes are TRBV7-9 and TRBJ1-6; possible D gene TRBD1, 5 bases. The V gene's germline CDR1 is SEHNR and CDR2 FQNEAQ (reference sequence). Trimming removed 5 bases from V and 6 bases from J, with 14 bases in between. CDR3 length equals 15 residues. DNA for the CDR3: TGTGCCAGCAGCGCACCCGGGACCTCTAATTCACCCCTCCACTTT. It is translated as CASSAPGTSNSPLHF.

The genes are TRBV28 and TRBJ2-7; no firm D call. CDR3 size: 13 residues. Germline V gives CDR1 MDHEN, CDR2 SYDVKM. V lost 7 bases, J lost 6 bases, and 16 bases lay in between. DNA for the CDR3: TGTGCCAGCACCAACCCCTCACGGCTCGAGCAGTACGTC. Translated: CASTNPSRLEQYV.

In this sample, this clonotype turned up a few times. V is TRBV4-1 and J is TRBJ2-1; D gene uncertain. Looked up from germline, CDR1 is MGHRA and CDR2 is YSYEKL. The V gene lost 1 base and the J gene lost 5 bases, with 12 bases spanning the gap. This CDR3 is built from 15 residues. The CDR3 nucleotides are TGCGCCAGCAGCCAAGGGCTCCTTTCCCACAATGAGCAGTTCTTC. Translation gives CASSQGLLSHNEQFF.

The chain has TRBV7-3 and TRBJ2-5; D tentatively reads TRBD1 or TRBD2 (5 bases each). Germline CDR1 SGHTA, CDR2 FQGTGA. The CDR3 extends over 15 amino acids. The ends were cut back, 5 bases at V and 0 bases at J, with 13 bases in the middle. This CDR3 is CASSPGTKYQETQYF. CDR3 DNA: TGTGCCAGCAGCCCCGGGACCAAGTACCAAGAGACCCAGTACTTC.

The CDR3 reads CASTKEALMNTEAFF. The CDR3 coding sequence is TGTGCCAGTACCAAGGAGGCCCTTATGAACACTGAAGCTTTCTTT. This chain links TRBV19 with TRBJ1-1; D remains ambiguous. The germline CDR1 and CDR2 sequences are LNHDA and SQIVND (reference sequence). There are 15 residues in the CDR3. The V and J ends lost 7 bases and 0 bases respectively, with 15 bases between them.

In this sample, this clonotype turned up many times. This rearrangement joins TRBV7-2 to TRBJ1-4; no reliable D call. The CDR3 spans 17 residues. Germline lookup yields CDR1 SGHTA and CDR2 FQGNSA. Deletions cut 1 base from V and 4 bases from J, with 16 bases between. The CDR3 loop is CASSLGAAGTYNEKLFF. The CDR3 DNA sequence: TGTGCCAGCAGCTTAGGGGCGGCGGGAACGTATAATGAAAAACTGTTTTTT.

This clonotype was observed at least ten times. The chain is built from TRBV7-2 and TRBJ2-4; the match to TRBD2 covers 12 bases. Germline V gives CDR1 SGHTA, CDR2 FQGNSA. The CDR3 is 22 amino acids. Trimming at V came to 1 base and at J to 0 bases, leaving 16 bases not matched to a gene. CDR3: CASSLGTSGAGRFLLAKNIQYF. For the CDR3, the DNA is TGTGCCAGCAGCTTAGGGACTAGCGGGGCGGGCCGATTCCTTCTAGCCAAAAACATTCAGTACTTC.

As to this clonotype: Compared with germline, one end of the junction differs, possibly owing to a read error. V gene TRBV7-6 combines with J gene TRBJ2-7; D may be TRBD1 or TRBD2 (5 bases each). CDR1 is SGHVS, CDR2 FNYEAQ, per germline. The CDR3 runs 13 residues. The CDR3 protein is CASSLESGTEQYF. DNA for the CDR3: TGTGCTAGCAGCTTAGAATCGGGGACCGAGCAGTACTTC.

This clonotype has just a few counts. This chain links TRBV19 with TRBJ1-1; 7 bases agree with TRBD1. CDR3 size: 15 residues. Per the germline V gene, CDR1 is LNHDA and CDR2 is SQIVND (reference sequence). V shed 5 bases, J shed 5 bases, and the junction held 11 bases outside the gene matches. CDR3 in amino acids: CASSARQGKRTEAFF. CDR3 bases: TGTGCCAGTAGTGCTCGACAGGGCAAAAGAACTGAAGCTTTCTTT.

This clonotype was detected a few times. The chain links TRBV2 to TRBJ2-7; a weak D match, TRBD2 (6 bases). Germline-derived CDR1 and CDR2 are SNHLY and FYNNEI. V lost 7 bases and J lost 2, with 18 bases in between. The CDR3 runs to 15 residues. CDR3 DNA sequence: TGTGCCAGCACCGCCGACCGGGGGACTCCCTACGAGCAGTACTTC. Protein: CASTADRGTPYEQYF.

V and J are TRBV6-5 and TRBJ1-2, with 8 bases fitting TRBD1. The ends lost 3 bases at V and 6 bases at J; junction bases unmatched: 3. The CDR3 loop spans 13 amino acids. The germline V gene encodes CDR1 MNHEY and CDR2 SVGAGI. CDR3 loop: CASSYTGGDGYTF. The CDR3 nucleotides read TGTGCCAGCAGTTATACAGGGGGGGATGGCTACACCTTC.

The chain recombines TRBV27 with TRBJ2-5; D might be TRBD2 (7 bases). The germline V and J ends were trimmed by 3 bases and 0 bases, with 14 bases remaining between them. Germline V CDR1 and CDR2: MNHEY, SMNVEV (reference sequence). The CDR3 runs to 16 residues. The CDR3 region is CASSFGGLGYQETQYF. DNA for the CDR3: TGTGCCAGCAGTTTCGGGGGGCTGGGGTACCAAGAGACCCAGTACTTC.

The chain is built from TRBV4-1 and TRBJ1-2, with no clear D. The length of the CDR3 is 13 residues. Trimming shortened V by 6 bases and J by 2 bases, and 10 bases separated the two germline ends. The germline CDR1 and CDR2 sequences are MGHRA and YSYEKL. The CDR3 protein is CASRPTHNYGYTF. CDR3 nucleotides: TGCGCCAGCAGGCCGACACACAACTATGGCTACACCTTC.

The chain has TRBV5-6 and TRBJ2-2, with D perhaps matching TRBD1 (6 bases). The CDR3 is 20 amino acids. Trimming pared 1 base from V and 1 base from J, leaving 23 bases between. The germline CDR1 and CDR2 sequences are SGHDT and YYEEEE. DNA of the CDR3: TGTGCCAGCAGCTTGATTATAAGGCGGACGGGACAAAAGAACACCGGGGAGCTGTTTTTT. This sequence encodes CASSLIIRRTGQKNTGELFF. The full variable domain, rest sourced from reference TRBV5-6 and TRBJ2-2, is DAGVTQSPTHLIKTRGQQVTLRCSPKSGHDTVSWYQQALGQGPQFIFQYYEEEERQRGNFPDRFSGHQFPNYSSELNVNALLLGDSALYLCASSLIIRRTGQKNTGELFFGEGSRLTVL.

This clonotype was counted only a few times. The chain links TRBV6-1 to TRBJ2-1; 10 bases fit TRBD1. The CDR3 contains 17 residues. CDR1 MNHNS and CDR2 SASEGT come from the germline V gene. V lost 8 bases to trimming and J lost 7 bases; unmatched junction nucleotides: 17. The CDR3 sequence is CASPGQGTAPPENEQFF. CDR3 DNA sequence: TGTGCCAGCCCGGGACAGGGGACGGCGCCCCCCGAAAATGAGCAGTTCTTC.

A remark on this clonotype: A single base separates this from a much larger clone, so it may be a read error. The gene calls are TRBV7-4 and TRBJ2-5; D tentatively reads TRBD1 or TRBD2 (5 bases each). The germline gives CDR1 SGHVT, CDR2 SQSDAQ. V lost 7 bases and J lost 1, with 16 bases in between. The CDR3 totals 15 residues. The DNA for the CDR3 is TGTGCCAGCATGGGACCCTCCATCATCCAAGAGACCCAGTACTTC. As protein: CASMGPSIIQETQYF.

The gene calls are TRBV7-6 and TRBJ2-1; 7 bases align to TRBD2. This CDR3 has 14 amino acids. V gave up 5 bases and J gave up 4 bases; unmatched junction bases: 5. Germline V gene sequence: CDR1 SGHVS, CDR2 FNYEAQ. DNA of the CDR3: TGTGCCAGCAGCGGGGGGGGGGTTTACAATGAGCAGTTCTTC. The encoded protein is CASSGGGVYNEQFF.

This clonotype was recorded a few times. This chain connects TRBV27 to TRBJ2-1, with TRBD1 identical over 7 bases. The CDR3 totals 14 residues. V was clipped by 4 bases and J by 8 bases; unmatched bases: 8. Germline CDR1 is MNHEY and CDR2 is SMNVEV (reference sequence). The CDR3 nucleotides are TGTGCCAGCAGTTCAAGGGGGCATTCGTATGAGCAGTTCTTC. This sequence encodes CASSSRGHSYEQFF.

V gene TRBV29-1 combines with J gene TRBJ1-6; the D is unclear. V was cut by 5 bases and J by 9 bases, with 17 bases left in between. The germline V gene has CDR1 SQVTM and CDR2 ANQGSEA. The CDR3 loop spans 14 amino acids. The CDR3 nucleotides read TGCAGCGTTCGCCTTGCGGGGTCAGGTTCACCCCTCCACTTT. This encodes CSVRLAGSGSPLHF.

In DNA form, the CDR3 reads TGTGCCAGCAGCCGGGGATGGGACAATGAGCAGTTCTTC. Its translation: CASSRGWDNEQFF. The J gene is TRBJ2-1, the V gene TRBV5-6; tentatively, D is TRBD2 (5 bases). The CDR3 extends over 13 amino acids. Germline V gene sequence: CDR1 SGHDT, CDR2 YYEEEE. V lost 4 bases and J lost 5, with 10 bases in between.

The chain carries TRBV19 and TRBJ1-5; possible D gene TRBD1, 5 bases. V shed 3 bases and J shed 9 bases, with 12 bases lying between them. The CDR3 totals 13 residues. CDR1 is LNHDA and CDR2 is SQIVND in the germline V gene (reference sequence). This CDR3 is CASSMSRALPQHF. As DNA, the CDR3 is TGTGCCAGTAGTATGTCCAGGGCCCTGCCCCAGCATTTT.

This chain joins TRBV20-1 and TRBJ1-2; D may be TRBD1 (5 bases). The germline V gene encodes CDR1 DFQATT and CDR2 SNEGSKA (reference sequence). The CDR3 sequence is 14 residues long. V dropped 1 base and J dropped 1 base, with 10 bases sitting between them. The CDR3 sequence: CSARGGGDNYGYTF. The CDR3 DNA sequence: TGCAGTGCTAGAGGTGGGGGGGATAACTATGGCTACACCTTC.

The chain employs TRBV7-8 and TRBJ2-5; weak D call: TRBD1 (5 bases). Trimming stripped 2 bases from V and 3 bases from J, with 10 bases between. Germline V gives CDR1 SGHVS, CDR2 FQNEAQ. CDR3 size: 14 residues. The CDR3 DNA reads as TGTGCCAGCAGCTTACTCGCAGGGAAAGAGACCCAGTACTTC. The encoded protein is CASSLLAGKETQYF.

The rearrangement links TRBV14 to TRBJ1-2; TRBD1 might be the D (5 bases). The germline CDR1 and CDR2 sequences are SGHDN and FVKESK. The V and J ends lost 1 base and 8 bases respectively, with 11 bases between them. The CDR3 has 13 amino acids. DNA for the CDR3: TGTGCCAGCAGCCAAGGCGGGACGGACGGCTACACCTTC. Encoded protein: CASSQGGTDGYTF.

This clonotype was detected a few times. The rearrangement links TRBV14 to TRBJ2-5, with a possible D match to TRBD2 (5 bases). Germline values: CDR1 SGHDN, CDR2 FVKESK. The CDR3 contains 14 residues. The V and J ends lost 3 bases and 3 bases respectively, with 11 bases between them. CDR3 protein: CASSHGGLKETQYF. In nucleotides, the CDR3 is TGTGCCAGCAGCCATGGTGGACTGAAAGAGACCCAGTACTTC.

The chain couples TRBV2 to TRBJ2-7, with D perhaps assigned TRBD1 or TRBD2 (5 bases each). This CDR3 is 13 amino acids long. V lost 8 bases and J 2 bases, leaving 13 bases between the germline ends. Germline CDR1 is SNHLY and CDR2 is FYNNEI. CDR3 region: CASEGRVTYEQYF. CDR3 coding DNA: TGTGCCAGCGAGGGCAGGGTAACCTACGAGCAGTACTTC.

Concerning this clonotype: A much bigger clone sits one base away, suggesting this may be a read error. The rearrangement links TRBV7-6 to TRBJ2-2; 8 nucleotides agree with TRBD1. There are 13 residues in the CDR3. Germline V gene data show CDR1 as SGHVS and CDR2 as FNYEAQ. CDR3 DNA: TGTGCCAGCAGCCCAGGGGGCTCCGGGGAGCTGTATTTT. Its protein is CASSPGGSGELYF.

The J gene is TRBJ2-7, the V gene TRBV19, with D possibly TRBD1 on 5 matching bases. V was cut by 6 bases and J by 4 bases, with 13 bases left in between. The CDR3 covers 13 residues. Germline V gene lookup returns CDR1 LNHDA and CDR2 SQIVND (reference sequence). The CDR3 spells CASSSLPGYEQYV. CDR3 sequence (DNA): TGTGCCAGTAGCTCCCTCCCAGGGTACGAGCAGTACGTC.

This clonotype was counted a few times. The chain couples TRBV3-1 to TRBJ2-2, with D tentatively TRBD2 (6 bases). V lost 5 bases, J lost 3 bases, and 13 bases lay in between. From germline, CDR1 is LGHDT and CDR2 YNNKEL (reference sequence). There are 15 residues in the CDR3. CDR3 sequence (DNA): TGTGCCAGCAGCGCAACTAGCCCCGACACCGGGGAGCTGTTTTTT. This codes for CASSATSPDTGELFF.